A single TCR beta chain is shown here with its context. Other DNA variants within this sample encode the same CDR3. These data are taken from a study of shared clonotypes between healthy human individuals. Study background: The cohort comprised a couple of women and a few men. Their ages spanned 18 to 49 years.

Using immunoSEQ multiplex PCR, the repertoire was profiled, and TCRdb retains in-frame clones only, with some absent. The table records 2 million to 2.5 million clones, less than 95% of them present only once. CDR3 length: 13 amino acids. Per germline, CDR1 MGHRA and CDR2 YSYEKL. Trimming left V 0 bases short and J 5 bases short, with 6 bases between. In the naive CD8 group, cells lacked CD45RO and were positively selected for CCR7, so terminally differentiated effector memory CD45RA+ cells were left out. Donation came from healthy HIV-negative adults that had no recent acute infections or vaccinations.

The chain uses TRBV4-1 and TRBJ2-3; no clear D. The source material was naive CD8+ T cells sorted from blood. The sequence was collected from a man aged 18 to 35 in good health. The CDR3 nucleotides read TGCGCCAGCAGCCAAGACGCCGGAGATACGCAGTATTTT. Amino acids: CASSQDAGDTQYF.